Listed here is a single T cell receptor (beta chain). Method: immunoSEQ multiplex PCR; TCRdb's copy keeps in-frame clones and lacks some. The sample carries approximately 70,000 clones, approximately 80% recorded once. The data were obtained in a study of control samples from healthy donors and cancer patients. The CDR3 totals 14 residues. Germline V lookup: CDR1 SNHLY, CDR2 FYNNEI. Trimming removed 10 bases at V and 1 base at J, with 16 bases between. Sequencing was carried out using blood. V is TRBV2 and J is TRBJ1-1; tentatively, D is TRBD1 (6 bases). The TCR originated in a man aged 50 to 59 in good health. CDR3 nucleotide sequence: TGTGCCACCCGAGGGGGGGTCACGAACACTGAAGCTTTCTTT. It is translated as CATRGGVTNTEAFF.